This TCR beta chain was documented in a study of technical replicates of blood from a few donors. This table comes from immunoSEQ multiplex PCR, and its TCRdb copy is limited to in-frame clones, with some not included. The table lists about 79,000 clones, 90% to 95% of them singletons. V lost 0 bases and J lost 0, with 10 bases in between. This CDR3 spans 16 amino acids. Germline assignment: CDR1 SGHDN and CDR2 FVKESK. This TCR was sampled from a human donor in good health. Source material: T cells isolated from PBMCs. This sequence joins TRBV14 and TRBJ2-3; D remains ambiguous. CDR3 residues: CASSQDYFLSTDTQYF. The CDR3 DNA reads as TGTGCCAGCAGCCAAGATTACTTCCTTAGCACAGATACGCAGTATTTT.